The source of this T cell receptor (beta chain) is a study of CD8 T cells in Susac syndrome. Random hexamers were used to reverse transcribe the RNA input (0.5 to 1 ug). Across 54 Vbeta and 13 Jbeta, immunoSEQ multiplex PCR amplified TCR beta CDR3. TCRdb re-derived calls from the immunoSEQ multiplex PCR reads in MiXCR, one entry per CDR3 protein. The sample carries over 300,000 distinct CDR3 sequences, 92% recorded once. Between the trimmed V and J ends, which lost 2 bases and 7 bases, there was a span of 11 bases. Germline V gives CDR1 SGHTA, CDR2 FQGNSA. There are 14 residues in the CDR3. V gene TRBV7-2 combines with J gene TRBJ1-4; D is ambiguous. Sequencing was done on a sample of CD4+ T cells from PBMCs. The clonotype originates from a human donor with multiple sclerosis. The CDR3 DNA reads TGTGCCAGCAGCTTAATGGGCACGGGTGAAAAACTGTTTTTT. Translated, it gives CASSLMGTGEKLFF. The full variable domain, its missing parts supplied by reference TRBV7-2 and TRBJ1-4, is GAGVSQSPSNKVTEKGKDVELRCDPISGHTALYWYRQSLGQGLEFLIYFQGNSAPDKSGLPSDRFSAERTGGSVSTLTIQRTQQEDSAVYLCASSLMGTGEKLFFGSGTQLSVL.